The clone carrying this T cell receptor beta chain was seen at least ten times. Its antigen is not known. The J segment lost 3 bases and the V segment lost 5 bases, leaving 7 bases of the junction unmatched. Germline CDR1 is SGHTA and CDR2 is FQGTGA. CDR3 size: 15 residues. The sample is drawn from a study of early T cells in non-severe SARS-CoV-2 infection. As for the study in general: Unsorted whole-blood RNA was sequenced in bulk, leaving chains unpaired. General observations from the study: A preference for anti-spike CD8 responses marked VDJdb matching, which missed private and CD4 specificities.

TCRdb reprocessed the 5' RACE reads via MiXCR and lists one record per CDR3 protein. The sample records about 55,000 distinct CDR3 sequences, 15% being singletons. The source material was whole blood, sampled at baseline. The chain couples TRBV7-3 to TRBJ2-3; 8 bases fit TRBD2. The receptor was isolated from an adult who was a healthcare worker with PCR-confirmed SARS-CoV-2 infection or an uninfected control (not recorded which). The CDR3, as DNA: TGTGCCAGCAGCCCGCCGGGACTAGGTACAGATACGCAGTATTTT. Translation gives CASSPPGLGTDTQYF.